This entry features one T cell receptor beta chain sequence. Its antigen is currently unknown. This may stem from a read error, because a much larger clone lies one nucleotide away. This entry is derived from a study of naive and memory T cell subsets. Study conclusions and caveats: Potentially, T cell activation and differentiation skew this RNA-based measurement.

An oligonucleotide containing a UMI was ligated to the 3' end of TCR cDNA. Whole-blood samples were 2 to 3 ml of peripheral blood from healthy adult volunteers. Ligated cDNA underwent four rounds of PCR with nested alpha and beta constant region primers and SP2. For blood and skin samples, reverse transcription used TCR alpha and beta constant primers. TCRdb reprocessed the 5' RACE reads via MiXCR and lists one record per CDR3 protein. The sample contains roughly 60,000 distinct CDR3 sequences, roughly 6.7% of which appear only once. Germline V lookup: CDR1 LNHDA, CDR2 SQIVND (reference sequence). The CDR3 length is 13 residues.

The sequence was collected from a male donor in good health. The chain recombines TRBV19 with TRBJ2-1; D remains ambiguous. CDR3 nucleotides: TGTGCCAGTAGTATCCCTTCAGGATTTGAGCAGTTATTC. The encoded protein is CASSIPSGFEQLF.